This TCR beta chain was sequenced during a study of blood T cells in healthy people across ages. Study information: The template switching approach captured approximately one barcoded beta molecule for every two T cells. Study outcomes and limitations: Estimated diversity that came from one million T cells was considered an underestimate.

RNA extraction gave at least 5 micrograms of total RNA per sample. The ends were cut back, 3 bases at V and 4 bases at J, with 18 bases in the middle. Germline CDR1 and CDR2: DFQATT and SNEGSKA (reference sequence). The CDR3 runs 15 residues. Concerning this clonotype: Its antigen is unknown.

It was with a sample-barcoded 5' primer and a J-beta primer mix that a second PCR of about 7 to 12 cycles was run. TCRdb reprocessed the 5' RACE reads with MiXCR, giving one entry per CDR3 protein. The repertoire has over 1,300,000 distinct CDR3 sequences, roughly 64% of them found once; the top ten carry 6.5% to 8.5%. This TCR came from a young man in good health. Material for sequencing was blood. The chain links TRBV20-1 to TRBJ2-5; D unresolved. This CDR3 is CSASPSGRLTETQYF. Written as DNA, the CDR3 is TGCAGTGCTAGCCCCTCCGGCCGTTTAACAGAGACCCAGTACTTC.